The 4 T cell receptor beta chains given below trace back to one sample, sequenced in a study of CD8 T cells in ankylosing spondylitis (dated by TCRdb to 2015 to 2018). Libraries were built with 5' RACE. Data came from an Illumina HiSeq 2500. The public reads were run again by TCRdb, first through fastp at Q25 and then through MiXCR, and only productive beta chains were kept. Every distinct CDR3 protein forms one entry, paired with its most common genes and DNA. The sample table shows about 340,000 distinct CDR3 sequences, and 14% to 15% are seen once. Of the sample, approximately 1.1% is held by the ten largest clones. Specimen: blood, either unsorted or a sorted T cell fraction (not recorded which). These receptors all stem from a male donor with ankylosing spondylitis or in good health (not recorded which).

The CDR3 region is CSAPASLTAFF. The CDR3 DNA sequence: TGCAGTGCCCCGGCCAGTTTAACAGCTTTCTTT. The rearrangement links TRBV20-1 to TRBJ1-1; D remains unclear. Between the trimmed V and J ends, which lost 6 bases and 10 bases, there was a span of 15 bases. Germline loops: CDR1 DFQATT, CDR2 SNEGSKA (reference sequence). The CDR3 length is 11 residues.

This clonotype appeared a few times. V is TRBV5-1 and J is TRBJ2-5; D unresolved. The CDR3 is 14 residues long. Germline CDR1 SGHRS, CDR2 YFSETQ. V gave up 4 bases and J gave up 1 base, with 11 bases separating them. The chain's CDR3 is CASSLLGVQETQYF. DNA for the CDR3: TGCGCCAGCAGCCTACTCGGAGTCCAAGAGACCCAGTACTTC.

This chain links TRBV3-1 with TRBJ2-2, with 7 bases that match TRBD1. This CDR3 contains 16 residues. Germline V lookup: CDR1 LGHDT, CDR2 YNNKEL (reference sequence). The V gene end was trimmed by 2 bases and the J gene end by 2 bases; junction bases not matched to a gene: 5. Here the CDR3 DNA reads TGTGCCAGCAGCCAAAACAGGGGCTCTAACACCGGGGAGCTGTTTTTT. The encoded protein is CASSQNRGSNTGELFF.

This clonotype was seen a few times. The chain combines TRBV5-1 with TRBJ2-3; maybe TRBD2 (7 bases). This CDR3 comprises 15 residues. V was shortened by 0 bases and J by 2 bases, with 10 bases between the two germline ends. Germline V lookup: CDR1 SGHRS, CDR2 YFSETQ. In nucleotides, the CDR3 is TGCGCCAGCAGCTTGGAACGGGGGGCCACAGATACGCAGTATTTT. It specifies CASSLERGATDTQYF.